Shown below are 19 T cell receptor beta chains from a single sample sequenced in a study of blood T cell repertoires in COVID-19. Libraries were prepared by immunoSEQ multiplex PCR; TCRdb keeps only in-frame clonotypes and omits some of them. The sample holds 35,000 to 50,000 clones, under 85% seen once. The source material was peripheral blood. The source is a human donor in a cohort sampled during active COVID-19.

Here the CDR3 reads CASNSPGGGKTTDTQYF. In nucleotides, the CDR3 is TGTGCCAGCAACTCACCTGGGGGGGGGAAGACCACAGATACGCAGTATTTT. The J gene is TRBJ2-3, the V gene TRBV28; 7 bases match TRBD2. The CDR3 length is 17 residues. The V gene's germline CDR1 is MDHEN and CDR2 SYDVKM. The V and J ends lost 7 bases and 2 bases, in that order; junction bases with no gene match: 15.

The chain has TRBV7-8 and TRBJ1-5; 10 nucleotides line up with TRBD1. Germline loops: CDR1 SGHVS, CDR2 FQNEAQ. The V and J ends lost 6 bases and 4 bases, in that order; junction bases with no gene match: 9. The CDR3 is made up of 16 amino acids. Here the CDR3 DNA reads TGTGCCAGCAGTTATAAGTGGACAGGGGGGAATCAGCCCCAGCATTTT. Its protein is CASSYKWTGGNQPQHF.

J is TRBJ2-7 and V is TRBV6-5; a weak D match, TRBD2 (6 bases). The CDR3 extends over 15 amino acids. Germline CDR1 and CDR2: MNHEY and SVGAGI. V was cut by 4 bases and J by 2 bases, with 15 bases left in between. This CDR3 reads CASSSIGGVAYEQYF. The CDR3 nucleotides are TGTGCCAGCAGTTCGATCGGGGGTGTCGCCTACGAGCAGTACTTC.

The CDR3 spells CAWSVGGITDTQYF. The CDR3 region has the DNA TGTGCCTGGAGTGTTGGCGGTATCACAGATACGCAGTATTTT. The genes are TRBV30 and TRBJ2-3, with D uncertain. This CDR3 comprises 14 residues. The germline V and J ends were trimmed by 0 bases and 2 bases, with 9 bases remaining between them. CDR1 is GTSNPN, CDR2 SVGIG, per germline (reference sequence).

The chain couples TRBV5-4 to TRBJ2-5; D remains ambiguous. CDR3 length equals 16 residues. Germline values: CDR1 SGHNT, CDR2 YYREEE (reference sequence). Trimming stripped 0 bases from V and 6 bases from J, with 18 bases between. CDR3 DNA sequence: TGTGCCAGCAGCTTGGCGGGTGGTACTCGCCTGAAGACCCAGTACTTC. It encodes CASSLAGGTRLKTQYF.

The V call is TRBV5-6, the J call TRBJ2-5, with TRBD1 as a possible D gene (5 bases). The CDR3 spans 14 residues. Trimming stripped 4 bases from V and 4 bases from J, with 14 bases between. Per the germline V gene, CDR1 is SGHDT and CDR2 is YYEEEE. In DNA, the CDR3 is TGTGCCAGCAGCAGAGGCCAGGGAACAGAGACCCAGTACTTC. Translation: CASSRGQGTETQYF.

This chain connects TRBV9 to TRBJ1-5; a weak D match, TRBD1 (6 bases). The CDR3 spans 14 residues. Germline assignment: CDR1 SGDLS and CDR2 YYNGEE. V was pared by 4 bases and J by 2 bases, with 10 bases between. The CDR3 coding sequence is TGTGCCAGCAGCACAGGGTCGGGCAATCAGCCCCAGCATTTT. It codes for CASSTGSGNQPQHF.

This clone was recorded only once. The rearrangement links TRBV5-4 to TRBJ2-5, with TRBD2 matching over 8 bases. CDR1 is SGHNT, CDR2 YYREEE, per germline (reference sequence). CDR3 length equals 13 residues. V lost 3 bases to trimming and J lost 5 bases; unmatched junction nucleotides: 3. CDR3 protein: CASSWERGETQYF. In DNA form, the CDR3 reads TGTGCCAGCAGCTGGGAGCGGGGGGAGACCCAGTACTTC.

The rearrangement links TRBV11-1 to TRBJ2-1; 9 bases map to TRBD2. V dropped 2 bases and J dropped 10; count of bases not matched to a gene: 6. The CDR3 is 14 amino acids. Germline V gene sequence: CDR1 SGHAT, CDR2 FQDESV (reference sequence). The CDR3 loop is CASSLSGGTREQFF. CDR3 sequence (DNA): TGTGCCAGCAGCTTAAGCGGGGGGACGCGGGAGCAGTTCTTC.

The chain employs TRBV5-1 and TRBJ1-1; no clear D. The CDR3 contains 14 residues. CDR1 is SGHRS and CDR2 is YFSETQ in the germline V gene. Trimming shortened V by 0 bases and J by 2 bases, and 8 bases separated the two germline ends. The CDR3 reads CASSLVGANTEAFF. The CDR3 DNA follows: TGCGCCAGCAGCTTGGTTGGAGCTAACACTGAAGCTTTCTTT.

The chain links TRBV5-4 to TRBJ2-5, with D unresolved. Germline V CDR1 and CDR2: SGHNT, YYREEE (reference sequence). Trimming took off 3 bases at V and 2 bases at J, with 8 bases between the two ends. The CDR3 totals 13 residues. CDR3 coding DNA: TGTGCCAGCAGCTCGAGCTTTCAAGAGACCCAGTACTTC. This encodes CASSSSFQETQYF.

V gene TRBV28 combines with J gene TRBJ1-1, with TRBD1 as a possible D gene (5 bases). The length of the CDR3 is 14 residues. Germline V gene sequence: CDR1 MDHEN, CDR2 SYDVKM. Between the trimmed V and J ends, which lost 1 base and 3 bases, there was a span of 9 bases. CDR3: CASSLLGGDTEAFF. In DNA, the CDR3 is TGTGCCAGCAGTTTATTGGGGGGTGACACTGAAGCTTTCTTT.

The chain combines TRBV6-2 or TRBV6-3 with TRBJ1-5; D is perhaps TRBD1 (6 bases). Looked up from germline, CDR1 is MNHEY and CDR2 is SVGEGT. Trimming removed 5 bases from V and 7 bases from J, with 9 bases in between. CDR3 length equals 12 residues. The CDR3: CASSKGDQPQHF. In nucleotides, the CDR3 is TGTGCCAGCAGTAAGGGGGACCAGCCCCAGCATTTT.

CDR3 amino acids: CATSSGGYSGANVLTF. The CDR3 DNA follows: TGTGCCACCAGCAGCGGGGGGTACTCTGGGGCCAACGTCCTGACTTTC. This chain joins TRBV15 and TRBJ2-6, with 7 bases identical to TRBD2. V trimming: 3 bases; J trimming: 0 bases; junction bases outside the gene matches: 2. The CDR3 is 16 amino acids. The germline gives CDR1 LNHNV, CDR2 YYDKDF (reference sequence).

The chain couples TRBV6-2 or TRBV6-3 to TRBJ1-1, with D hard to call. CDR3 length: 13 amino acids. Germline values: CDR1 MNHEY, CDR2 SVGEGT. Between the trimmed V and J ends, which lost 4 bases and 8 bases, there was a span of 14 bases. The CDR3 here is CASSFTSSGEAFF. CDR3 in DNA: TGTGCCAGCAGTTTCACCTCATCTGGCGAAGCTTTCTTT.

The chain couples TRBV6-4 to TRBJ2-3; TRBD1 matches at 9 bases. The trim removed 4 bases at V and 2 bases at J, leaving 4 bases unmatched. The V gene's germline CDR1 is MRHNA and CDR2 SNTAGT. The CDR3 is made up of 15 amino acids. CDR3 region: CASSGEQGATDTQYF. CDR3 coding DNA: TGTGCCAGCAGTGGCGAACAGGGGGCCACAGATACGCAGTATTTT.

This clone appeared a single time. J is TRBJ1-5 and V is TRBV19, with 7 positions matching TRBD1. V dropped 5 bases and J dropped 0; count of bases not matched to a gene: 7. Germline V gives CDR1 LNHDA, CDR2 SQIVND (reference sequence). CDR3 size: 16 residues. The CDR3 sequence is CASSSGQWNSNQPQHF. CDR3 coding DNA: TGTGCCAGTAGTTCGGGACAGTGGAATAGCAATCAGCCCCAGCATTTT.

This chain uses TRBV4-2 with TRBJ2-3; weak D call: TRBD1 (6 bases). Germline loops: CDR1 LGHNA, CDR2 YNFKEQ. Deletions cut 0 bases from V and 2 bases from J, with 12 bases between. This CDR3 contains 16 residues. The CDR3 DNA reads TGTGCCAGCAGCCAAGACCGGACAGAGGTCACAGATACGCAGTATTTT. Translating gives CASSQDRTEVTDTQYF.

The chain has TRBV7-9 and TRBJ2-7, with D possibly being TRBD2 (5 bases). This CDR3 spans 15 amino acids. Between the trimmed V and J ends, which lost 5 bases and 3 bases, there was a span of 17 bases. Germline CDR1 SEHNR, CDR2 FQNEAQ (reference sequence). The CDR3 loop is CASSPPNPGNYEQYF. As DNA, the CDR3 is TGTGCCAGCAGCCCCCCTAATCCGGGGAACTACGAGCAGTACTTC.